Shown below are 31 T cell receptor beta chains from a single sample sequenced in a study of T cell responses to AZD1222 COVID-19 vaccine. Sequenced by immunoSEQ multiplex PCR; TCRdb stores in-frame clones only, minus some. The sample includes about 78,000 clones, about 82% of them seen just once. The material sequenced was peripheral blood, taken on day 0 of AZD1222 vaccination. The receptors derive from an adult in good health.

This sequence joins TRBV4-3 and TRBJ2-7; 10 nucleotides agree with TRBD1. Germline lookup yields CDR1 LGHNA and CDR2 YSLEER. The ends lost 4 bases at V and 5 bases at J; junction bases unmatched: 2. This CDR3 has 13 residues. CDR3 nucleotides: TGCGCCAGCAGCCCCGGGACAGGGGACGAGCAGTACTTC. Translation gives CASSPGTGDEQYF.

The chain employs TRBV3-1 (or the pseudogene TRBV3-2) and TRBJ1-4; no firm D call. V lost 5 bases to trimming and J lost 7 bases, with 8 bases between them. The CDR3 has 12 residues. CDR1 and CDR2 (germline): LGHDT, YNNKEL (reference sequence). The CDR3 DNA is TGTGCCAGCAGCGTACCTGGTGAAAAACTGTTTTTT. Amino acid sequence: CASSVPGEKLFF.

Here the CDR3 DNA reads TGTGCCAGCAGCTTGGGGGGACAGGAAAATGAAAAACTGTTTTTT. This encodes CASSLGGQENEKLFF. The chain couples TRBV5-4 to TRBJ1-4; TRBD1 aligns across 8 bases. Germline V gene data show CDR1 as SGHNT and CDR2 as YYREEE (reference sequence). The V segment lost 0 bases and the J segment 5 bases; nucleotides outside the gene matches: 3. This CDR3 region has 15 residues.

The rearrangement joins TRBV4-3 to TRBJ1-2; D is ambiguous. Germline CDR1 is LGHNA and CDR2 is YSLEER. This CDR3 spans 14 amino acids. Trimming removed 0 bases at V and 4 bases at J, with 9 bases between. Written as DNA, the CDR3 is TGCGCCAGCAGCCAAGATAGGGCCGGCTATGGCTACACCTTC. Translation gives CASSQDRAGYGYTF.

The chain combines TRBV6-5 with TRBJ2-3, with D perhaps TRBD1 (6 bases). CDR1 and CDR2 from the germline V gene are MNHEY and SVGAGI. V was shortened by 4 bases and J by 0 bases, with 14 bases between the two germline ends. This CDR3 is 16 amino acids long. CDR3 amino acids: CASSSPHGQSTDTQYF. The DNA for the CDR3 is TGTGCCAGCAGTTCGCCCCATGGACAGAGCACAGATACGCAGTATTTT.

This chain connects TRBV28 to TRBJ1-2, with TRBD1 matching over 7 bases. Trimming at V came to 1 base and at J to 4 bases, leaving 9 bases not matched to a gene. The CDR3 has 16 residues. CDR1 and CDR2 (germline): MDHEN, SYDVKM. CDR3 sequence reads: CASSLLDRPGSYGYTF. CDR3 bases: TGTGCCAGCAGTTTATTGGACAGGCCTGGGAGCTATGGCTACACCTTC.

The V gene is TRBV24-1, the J gene TRBJ2-1; no definite D call. Per the germline V gene, CDR1 is KGHDR and CDR2 is SFDVKD. V was clipped by 9 bases and J by 5 bases, with 7 bases between them. CDR3 length equals 11 residues. CDR3 coding DNA: TGTGCCACCGGGATAGACAATGAGCAGTTCTTC. The encoded protein is CATGIDNEQFF.

The CDR3 region is CASSNQGPYEQYF. CDR3 nucleotide sequence: TGTGCCAGTAGTAATCAGGGGCCCTACGAGCAGTACTTC. The chain employs TRBV19 and TRBJ2-7; D is possibly TRBD1 (6 bases). This CDR3 has 13 amino acids. V lost 4 bases to trimming and J lost 2 bases, with 9 bases between them. Per germline, CDR1 LNHDA and CDR2 SQIVND (reference sequence).

The rearrangement uses TRBV6-5 and TRBJ2-7, with TRBD1 matching 9 bases. The germline gives CDR1 MNHEY, CDR2 SVGAGI. Trimming at V came to 5 bases and at J to 5 bases, leaving 10 bases not matched to a gene. The CDR3 runs 15 residues. The CDR3: CASSQDRGRVNEQYF. The CDR3 nucleotides read TGTGCCAGCAGTCAGGACAGGGGAAGGGTTAACGAGCAGTACTTC.

The chain recombines TRBV29-1 with TRBJ2-1, with D possibly being TRBD2 (7 bases). In germline, CDR1 is SQVTM, CDR2 ANQGSEA. Trimming cost V 7 bases and J 5 bases, with 21 bases left between them. This CDR3 has 15 amino acids. DNA of the CDR3: TGCAGCGGGGCGGTGGGCGGGGGCCATGACAATGAGCAGTTCTTC. It yields the protein CSGAVGGGHDNEQFF.

This rearrangement joins TRBV6-2 or TRBV6-3 to TRBJ2-1; D ambiguous. This CDR3 contains 11 residues. Germline V gives CDR1 MNHEY, CDR2 SVGEGT. V lost 1 base and J lost 8, with 3 bases in between. The CDR3 is CASSYLDEQFF. CDR3 sequence (DNA): TGTGCCAGCAGTTACTTAGATGAGCAGTTCTTC.

This clone turned up a few times. J is TRBJ2-7 and V is TRBV6-2 or TRBV6-3, with 12 bases matching TRBD2. CDR3 length equals 15 residues. The germline CDR1 and CDR2 sequences are MNHEY and SVGEGT. V dropped 2 bases and J dropped 5; count of bases not matched to a gene: 4. The CDR3 DNA follows: TGTGCCAGCAGTTACCGACTAGCGGGAGCCCACGAGCAGTACTTC. Encoded protein: CASSYRLAGAHEQYF.

The chain joins TRBV28 to TRBJ1-4; D unresolved. Trimming removed 7 bases from V and 2 bases from J, with 17 bases in between. The CDR3 contains 16 residues. Germline V lookup: CDR1 MDHEN, CDR2 SYDVKM. Written as DNA, the CDR3 is TGTGCCAGCACCGGAAGGGCCGGAGCTACTAATGAAAAACTGTTTTTT. Protein product: CASTGRAGATNEKLFF.

The chain is built from TRBV11-2 and TRBJ1-2; D is ambiguous. Germline lookup yields CDR1 SGHAT and CDR2 FQNNGV. Trimming left V 1 base short and J 13 bases short, with 19 bases between. This CDR3 has 14 amino acids. DNA for the CDR3: TGTGCCAGCAGCTTAGGTGCCGCGTTGCAAGTGGGCACCTTC. Encoded protein: CASSLGAALQVGTF.

The chain recombines TRBV18 with TRBJ2-5; 7 nucleotides line up with TRBD2. CDR1 and CDR2 (germline): KGHSH, LQKENI. The junction had 8 bases not matched to a gene; V was cut back by 2 bases and J by 2 bases. The CDR3 is 16 amino acids. CDR3 bases: TGTGCCAGCTCACCAATCAGCGGGACGATACAAGAGACCCAGTACTTC. It specifies CASSPISGTIQETQYF. The complete variable domain, with remaining parts taken from reference TRBV18 and TRBJ2-5, reads NAGVMQNPRHLVRRRGQEARLRCSPMKGHSHVYWYRQLPEEGLKFMVYLQKENIIDESGMPKERFSAEFPKEGPSILRIQQVVRGDSAAYFCASSPISGTIQETQYFGPGTRLLVL.

The rearrangement links TRBV7-2 to TRBJ2-3, with D unresolved. V was shortened by 4 bases and J by 0 bases, with 11 bases between the two germline ends. Germline values: CDR1 SGHTA, CDR2 FQGNSA. The CDR3 has 15 residues. This CDR3 reads CASSSTGVSTDTQYF. The CDR3 DNA is TGTGCCAGCAGCTCGACTGGGGTTAGCACAGATACGCAGTATTTT. Together with reference TRBV7-2 and TRBJ2-3, the CDR3 gives the full variable domain: GAGVSQSPSNKVTEKGKDVELRCDPISGHTALYWYRQSLGQGLEFLIYFQGNSAPDKSGLPSDRFSAERTGGSVSTLTIQRTQQEDSAVYLCASSSTGVSTDTQYFGPGTRLTVL.

This chain joins TRBV18 and TRBJ1-1; possible D gene TRBD1, 5 bases. The CDR3 runs to 14 residues. V lost 6 bases to trimming and J lost 4 bases, with 15 bases between them. Germline V gene sequence: CDR1 KGHSH, CDR2 LQKENI. The CDR3 spells CASSPSRGLTEAFF. In nucleotides, the CDR3 is TGTGCCAGCTCCCCCAGTCGGGGCCTCACTGAAGCTTTCTTT.

V is TRBV5-6 and J is TRBJ2-7; TRBD2 is a possible D gene (5 bases). Trimming took off 1 base at V and 0 bases at J, with 14 bases between the two ends. CDR3 length: 16 residues. Germline V gene lookup returns CDR1 SGHDT and CDR2 YYEEEE. The CDR3 loop reads CASSLIIRGSSYEQYF. The CDR3 region has the DNA TGTGCCAGCAGCTTGATTATCCGAGGGTCCTCCTACGAGCAGTACTTC. Combining the CDR3 with reference TRBV5-6 and TRBJ2-7 gives the whole variable domain DAGVTQSPTHLIKTRGQQVTLRCSPKSGHDTVSWYQQALGQGPQFIFQYYEEEERQRGNFPDRFSGHQFPNYSSELNVNALLLGDSALYLCASSLIIRGSSYEQYFGPGTRLTVT.

The chain recombines TRBV6-5 with TRBJ1-1; 9 nucleotides align to TRBD1. From germline, CDR1 is MNHEY and CDR2 SVGAGI. V shed 5 bases and J 8 bases; nucleotides not matched to a gene: 6. CDR3 size: 13 residues. The CDR3 sequence is CASSNRGRREAFF. CDR3 DNA: TGTGCCAGCAGTAACAGGGGGCGCCGCGAAGCTTTCTTT.

This clone was picked up one time. The chain carries TRBV9 and TRBJ2-2; 12 bases map to TRBD2. V shed 2 bases, J shed 1 base, and the junction held 6 bases outside the gene matches. The germline gives CDR1 SGDLS, CDR2 YYNGEE. This CDR3 has 18 amino acids. CDR3 nucleotide sequence: TGTGCCAGCAGCGTGAGGACTAGCGGGGCGATGAACACCGGGGAGCTGTTTTTT. Protein: CASSVRTSGAMNTGELFF.

Note on this clone: Other DNA variants within this sample encode the same CDR3. The chain is built from TRBV6-4 and TRBJ1-1, with D unclear. Germline V gene lookup returns CDR1 MRHNA and CDR2 SNTAGT. V was trimmed by 0 bases and J by 4 bases, leaving 9 bases between them. The CDR3 runs 14 residues. Here the CDR3 reads CASSDSSRGTEAFF. CDR3 sequence (DNA): TGTGCCAGCAGTGACTCGAGTCGTGGCACTGAAGCTTTCTTT.

This clone has just one count. The genes are TRBV15 and TRBJ2-3, with D unresolved. CDR3 length equals 15 residues. The germline CDR1 and CDR2 sequences are LNHNV and YYDKDF (reference sequence). V lost 0 bases and J 0 bases, leaving 7 bases between the germline ends. The CDR3 nucleotides read TGTGCCACCAGCAGAGATTCCGGAAGCACAGATACGCAGTATTTT. Protein: CATSRDSGSTDTQYF.

The genes are TRBV7-2 and TRBJ2-3, with 7 bases matching TRBD2. Germline V gene data show CDR1 as SGHTA and CDR2 as FQGNSA. The CDR3 loop spans 14 amino acids. Trimming at V came to 5 bases and at J to 11 bases, leaving 13 bases not matched to a gene. The CDR3 nucleotides are TGTGCCAGCAGCCTCGGAGAGACGGGGGGAGGGCAGTATTTT. Its protein is CASSLGETGGGQYF.

The V call is TRBV5-1, the J call TRBJ1-1; maybe TRBD1 (5 bases). V shed 5 bases and J shed 1 base, with 21 bases lying between them. Germline assignment: CDR1 SGHRS and CDR2 YFSETQ. This CDR3 has 17 amino acids. The chain's CDR3 is CASSSNRLGGQNTEAFF. CDR3 in DNA: TGCGCCAGCAGTAGTAACCGGTTGGGGGGTCAGAACACTGAAGCTTTCTTT. Using reference TRBV5-1 and TRBJ1-1 for the parts outside the CDR3, the full variable domain is KAGVTQTPRYLIKTRGQQVTLSCSPISGHRSVSWYQQTPGQGLQFLFEYFSETQRNKGNFPGRFSGRQFSNSRSEMNVSTLELGDSALYLCASSSNRLGGQNTEAFFGQGTRLTVV.

This clone appeared a single time. The rearrangement links TRBV21-1 to TRBJ2-7. TRBV21-1 is tagged as a pseudogene. The CDR3 loop spans 15 amino acids. The CDR3 spells CASSKLWNSSYEQYF. The CDR3 DNA reads as TGTGCCAGCAGCAAATTATGGAACTCCAGCTACGAGCAGTACTTC.

The chain carries TRBV5-6 and TRBJ2-3; possibly TRBD1 or TRBD2 for D (6 bases each). V lost 4 bases and J 6 bases, leaving 15 bases between the germline ends. CDR3 length: 14 residues. Germline V gene lookup returns CDR1 SGHDT and CDR2 YYEEEE. CDR3 residues: CASSLGASGDTQYF. The CDR3 DNA is TGTGCCAGCAGCCTGGGGGCAAGCGGGGATACGCAGTATTTT.

The V and J genes are TRBV5-8 and TRBJ1-6; tentative D call: TRBD1 (5 bases). V gave up 3 bases and J gave up 8 bases, with 12 bases separating them. There are 14 residues in the CDR3. The germline gives CDR1 SGHTS, CDR2 YDEGEE. DNA of the CDR3: TGTGCCAGCAGCTCCCGACAGACAGATTCACCCCTCCACTTT. This sequence encodes CASSSRQTDSPLHF.

The rearrangement links TRBV29-1 to TRBJ2-3; D possibly corresponds to TRBD2 (5 bases). The CDR3 length is 14 residues. CDR1 and CDR2 (germline): SQVTM, ANQGSEA. V was clipped by 7 bases and J by 1 base, with 15 bases between them. The CDR3 DNA sequence: TGCAGCGCCTCTGGCGGGCAGGGCACAGATACGCAGTATTTT. Residues: CSASGGQGTDTQYF.

The V and J genes are TRBV9 and TRBJ2-6; D assignment may be TRBD1 or TRBD2 (5 bases each). In germline, CDR1 is SGDLS, CDR2 YYNGEE. This CDR3 has 16 amino acids. The V gene lost 3 bases and the J gene lost 2 bases, with 12 bases spanning the gap. The CDR3 sequence is CASSAGTGPGANVLTF. Written as DNA, the CDR3 is TGTGCCAGCAGCGCCGGGACGGGGCCTGGGGCCAACGTCCTGACTTTC. Supplemented by reference TRBV9 and TRBJ2-6, the full variable domain reads DSGVTQTPKHLITATGQRVTLRCSPRSGDLSVYWYQQSLDQGLQFLIQYYNGEERAKGNILERFSAQQFPDLHSELNLSSLELGDSALYFCASSAGTGPGANVLTFGAGSRLTVL.

The rearrangement links TRBV13 to TRBJ1-6; D not certain. The CDR3 totals 13 residues. The germline V and J ends were trimmed by 6 bases and 9 bases, with 12 bases remaining between them. Germline CDR1 is PRHDT and CDR2 is FYEKMQ (reference sequence). CDR3 nucleotides: TGTGCCAGCAGTATAGACTCCGGTTCACCCCTCCACTTT. Its translation is CASSIDSGSPLHF.

The chain couples TRBV7-2 to TRBJ2-5; perhaps TRBD1 as D (6 bases). The CDR3 totals 14 residues. V gave up 5 bases and J gave up 1 base, with 11 bases separating them. Germline CDR1 is SGHTA and CDR2 is FQGNSA. CDR3 DNA: TGTGCCAGCAGCCAAGGGGGAATCCAAGAGACCCAGTACTTC. This codes for CASSQGGIQETQYF.